This TCR beta chain was sequenced during a study of blood T cell repertoires in COVID-19. Cohort allocation depended upon clinical history that participants reported. Cohort 3 donors were reported recovered after two negative PCRs, clearance, or symptom resolution. Source study methods: The assay estimated nucleated cells by amplifying reference gene primers. The method was immunoSEQ multiplex PCR; TCRdb's version includes in-frame clones alone and lacks a portion of them. That table is the source of V, J and clone size, and D and trimming were worked out from the DNA. The data hold some 170,000 clones, with around 83% observed a single time. Losses at the gene ends were 4 bases for V and 7 bases for J; bases not matched to a gene: 7. Per germline, CDR1 SGHRS and CDR2 YFSETQ. The length of the CDR3 is 16 residues.

Sequencing was done on a sample of PBMCs or T cells enriched from blood (not recorded which). The chain employs TRBV5-1 and TRBJ1-6, with TRBD1 matching 11 bases. This clonotype was obtained from a man in his forties or fifties who had recovered from COVID-19. CDR3 protein: CASSQSGQGGNSPLHF. CDR3 nucleotides: TGCGCCAGCAGCCAATCGGGACAGGGGGGGAATTCACCCCTCCACTTT.